The clone carrying this T cell receptor beta chain was observed a few times. Antigen unknown. Relying on iRepertoire HTBI primers and Arm-PCR of CDR3 regions, the team built TCR beta libraries. Each CDR3 protein gets one entry after TCRdb re-called the multiplex PCR reads with MiXCR. Of 350,000 to 500,000 distinct CDR3 sequences listed, approximately 15% are singletons. Time point indicated: newly diagnosed GD, antithyroid drugs for less than 3 months. PBMCs were the source of the RNA used for TCR sequencing. This specimen comes from a study of regulatory T cells in long-lasting Graves disease. Whole-study results and caveats: Preferential use of TRBV28, TRBJ1-2 and TRBJ2-5 was seen in persistent disease.

Per the germline V gene, CDR1 is SQVTM and CDR2 is ANQGSEA. J gave up 4 bases and V 3 bases, and 9 bases lay outside the gene matches. This CDR3 is built from 15 residues. These data are also associated with another study on T cells in Graves' hyperthyroidism and ophthalmopathy. That paper states: Uncontrolled infection, other autoimmune disease, pregnancy and lactation each barred patients from inclusion. Most thyroid clonotypes expanded above 0.001 appeared in blood too.

The sequence was collected from a woman between 45 and 60 years old with Graves disease. The chain joins TRBV29-1 to TRBJ2-1; 7 bases line up with TRBD2. The source material was peripheral blood mononuclear cells (PBMCs), sampled at new diagnosis, from a patient treated with antithyroid drugs. The CDR3 DNA is TGCAGCGTTGATGCGGGGGAGCTCCTATACAATGAGCAGTTCTTC. Translating gives CSVDAGELLYNEQFF.